These T cell receptor beta chains were read from a single sample in a study of T cells in Graves' hyperthyroidism and ophthalmopathy. MiXCR, run by TCRdb on the multiplex PCR reads, gives a single entry per CDR3 protein. The repertoire consists of around 600,000 distinct CDR3 sequences, with approximately 15% occurring once and the leading ten covering approximately 12%. Sequenced material: blood. The receptor source for this set is a woman in her forties or fifties with Graves' ophthalmopathy. The CDR3 runs from the conserved cysteine through the conserved F or W. The D gene is left open where the match is weak. Clone size, where shown, is once, few, many, or a class for clones that have expanded.

TRBV9	TRBJ2-1	TRBD1	once	CASSIGQGSGNEQFF	TGTGCCAGCAGTATAGGACAGGGGTCGGGCAATGAGCAGTTCTTC
TRBV28	TRBJ2-7	NA	few	CASSLKQVEGEQYF	TGTGCCAGCAGTTTGAAGCAGGTGGAGGGAGAGCAGTACTTC
TRBV2	TRBJ2-7	NA	many	CASSDWDSYEQYF	TGTGCCAGCAGTGACTGGGACTCCTACGAGCAGTACTTC
TRBV4-1	TRBJ1-4	NA	few	CASSQVGVGEKLFF	TGCGCCAGCAGCCAAGTTGGAGTCGGAGAAAAACTGTTTTTT
TRBV20-1	TRBJ2-7	NA	NA	CSASLPGRLSYEQYF	TGCAGTGCTAGTCTTCCGGGGCGCCTCTCCTACGAGCAGTACTTC
TRBV24-1	TRBJ2-1	TRBD2	few	CATGTSGRAGGGYNEQFF	TGTGCCACCGGGACTAGCGGGAGGGCCGGGGGAGGGTACAATGAGCAGTTCTTC
TRBV28	TRBJ2-3	TRBD2	many	CASSFLAGAQYF	TGTGCCAGCAGTTTCTTAGCGGGAGCGCAGTATTTT
TRBV2	TRBJ2-2	NA	many	CASSNHGGTNTGELFF	TGTGCCAGCAGTAACCACGGGGGAACGAACACCGGGGAGCTGTTTTTT
TRBV10-3	TRBJ1-1	NA	many	CAISNVSLGRITEAFF	TGTGCCATCAGCAACGTCTCTCTAGGACGTATCACTGAAGCTTTCTTT
TRBV11-2	TRBJ1-6	NA	many	CASSLLPLTSFNSPLHF	TGTGCCAGCAGCCTACTGCCTCTAACATCATTTAATTCACCCCTCCACTTT
TRBV20-1	TRBJ2-7	NA	many	CSANRRAKGPYYEQYF	TGCAGTGCTAACCGCAGGGCGAAAGGACCTTACTACGAGCAGTACTTC
TRBV3-1	TRBJ2-3	NA	many	CASSQTRLFTDTQYF	TGTGCCAGCAGCCAGACGAGACTATTCACAGATACGCAGTATTTT
TRBV6-1	TRBJ1-5	NA	many	CASSDWGGVEQPQHF	TGTGCCAGCAGTGATTGGGGGGGGGTGGAACAGCCCCAGCATTTT
TRBV7-9	TRBJ1-1	NA	many	CASSTMNTEAFF	TGTGCCAGCAGCACCATGAACACTGAAGCTTTCTTT
TRBV20-1	TRBJ1-6	TRBD1	few	CSARGDRGSNSPLHF	TGCAGTGCTAGGGGGGACAGGGGTTCTAATTCACCCCTCCACTTT
TRBV20-1	TRBJ2-2	NA	NA	CSAIAGGATGELFF	TGCAGTGCTATAGCAGGCGGCGCAACCGGGGAGCTGTTTTTT
TRBV7-9	TRBJ1-2	NA	many	CASSFQGTGYTF	TGTGCCAGCAGCTTTCAGGGAACTGGCTACACCTTC
TRBV9	TRBJ1-4	NA	NA	CASSVGPNEKLFF	TGTGCCAGCAGCGTAGGACCTAATGAAAAACTGTTTTTT
TRBV30	TRBJ2-3	NA	few	CAWSRDGGTDTQYF	TGTGCCTGGAGTCGGGACGGAGGCACAGATACGCAGTATTTT
TRBV19	TRBJ1-5	TRBD1	few	CASSTWDSDYSNQPQHF	TGTGCCAGTAGCACATGGGACAGCGATTATAGCAATCAGCCCCAGCATTTT
TRBV7-3	TRBJ1-1	NA	many	CASSPQDRDHTEAFF	TGTGCCAGCAGCCCACAGGACAGAGATCACACTGAAGCTTTCTTT
TRBV4-2	TRBJ1-3	NA	NA	CASSQDFSLLSGNTIYF	TGTGCCAGCAGCCAAGACTTCAGCCTCCTCTCTGGAAACACCATATATTTT
TRBV28	TRBJ2-2	TRBD1	few	CAALGGPPDTGELFF	TGTGCCGCCCTAGGGGGCCCTCCGGACACCGGGGAGCTGTTTTTT
TRBV7-6	TRBJ2-7	TRBD1	few	CASSNQPGQGYEQYF	TGTGCCAGCAGCAATCAACCGGGACAGGGATACGAGCAGTACTTC
TRBV7-2	TRBJ1-4	NA	few	CASSSQVGLEKLFF	TGTGCCAGCAGCTCACAGGTTGGGCTAGAAAAACTGTTTTTT
TRBV2	TRBJ1-2	TRBD1	many	CASSEAQGQHGYTF	TGTGCCAGCAGTGAAGCGCAGGGACAGCATGGCTACACCTTC
TRBV4-2	TRBJ2-7	NA	many	CASSQDPQGSGEQYF	TGTGCCAGCAGCCAAGACCCCCAAGGGTCCGGGGAGCAGTACTTC
TRBV15	TRBJ2-5	TRBD2	few	CATSREPLAGGETQYF	TGTGCCACCAGCAGAGAGCCGCTAGCGGGAGGTGAGACCCAGTACTTC
TRBV6-1	TRBJ1-2	TRBD1	few	CASRGDRVDGYTF	TGTGCCAGCAGGGGAGACAGGGTAGACGGCTACACCTTC
TRBV20-1	TRBJ2-1	NA	NA	CSARDRSPNLVYEQFF	TGCAGTGCTAGAGATAGGTCCCCAAACTTGGTCTATGAGCAGTTCTTC
TRBV2	TRBJ2-7	TRBD1	NA	CASTPGQGPYEQYF	TGTGCCAGCACCCCGGGACAGGGGCCCTACGAGCAGTACTTC
TRBV12-3/TRBV12-4	TRBJ2-7	NA	many	CASSLTGGQWYEQYF	TGTGCCAGCAGTCTCACGGGGGGACAATGGTACGAGCAGTACTTC
TRBV28	TRBJ2-3	TRBD1	many	CASTGTWTGPTDTQYF	TGTGCCAGCACCGGGACTTGGACAGGGCCCACAGATACGCAGTATTTT
TRBV14	TRBJ2-7	NA	few	CASSSLGGSYEQYF	TGTGCCAGCAGCTCCCTTGGAGGCTCCTACGAGCAGTACTTC
TRBV28	TRBJ1-5	NA	many	CARGLFNQPQHF	TGTGCCAGAGGACTCTTTAATCAGCCCCAGCATTTT
TRBV2	TRBJ1-2	TRBD1	few	CASSVDRGRFDDYTF	TGTGCCAGCAGTGTTGACAGGGGGCGTTTTGATGACTACACCTTC
TRBV7-7	TRBJ2-2	TRBD1	many	CASSPDRVGELFF	TGTGCTAGCAGCCCCGACAGGGTCGGGGAGCTGTTTTTT
TRBV11-3	TRBJ2-5	TRBD2	many	CASSKGLAGVETQYF	TGTGCCAGCAGCAAAGGACTAGCGGGAGTGGAGACCCAGTACTTC
TRBV20-1	TRBJ2-1	NA	many	CSAQRLGSYNEQFF	TGCAGTGCGCAGCGGCTTGGCTCCTACAATGAGCAGTTCTTC
TRBV5-1	TRBJ1-2	NA	many	CASSLVEEGGYTF	TGCGCCAGCAGCTTGGTTGAGGAGGGTGGCTACACCTTC
TRBV19	TRBJ2-4	TRBD1	NA	CASSRGTGVMDIQYF	TGTGCCAGTAGTAGGGGGACAGGGGTTATGGACATTCAGTACTTC
TRBV5-1	TRBJ2-2	NA	many	CASSLVSGGTGELFF	TGCGCCAGCAGCTTGGTTAGCGGAGGGACCGGGGAGCTGTTTTTT
TRBV28	TRBJ2-1	NA	many	CASTLAPTGYNEQFF	TGTGCCAGCACCCTGGCCCCTACGGGCTACAATGAGCAGTTCTTC